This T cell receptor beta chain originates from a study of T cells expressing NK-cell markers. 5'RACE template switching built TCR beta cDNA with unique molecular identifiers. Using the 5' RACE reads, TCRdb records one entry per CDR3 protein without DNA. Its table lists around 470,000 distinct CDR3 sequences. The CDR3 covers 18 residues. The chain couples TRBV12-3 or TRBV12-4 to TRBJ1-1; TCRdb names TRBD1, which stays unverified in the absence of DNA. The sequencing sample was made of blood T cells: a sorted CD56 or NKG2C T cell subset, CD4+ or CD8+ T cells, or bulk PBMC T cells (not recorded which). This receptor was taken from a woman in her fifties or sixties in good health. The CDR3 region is CASSLQTGADDRNTEAFF.